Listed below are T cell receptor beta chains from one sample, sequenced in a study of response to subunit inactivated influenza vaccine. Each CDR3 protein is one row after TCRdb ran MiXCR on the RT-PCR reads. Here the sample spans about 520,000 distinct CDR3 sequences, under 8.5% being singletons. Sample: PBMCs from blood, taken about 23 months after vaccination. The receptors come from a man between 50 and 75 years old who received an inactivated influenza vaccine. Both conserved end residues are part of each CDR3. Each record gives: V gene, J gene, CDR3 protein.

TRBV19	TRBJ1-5	CASSARVGKQPQHF
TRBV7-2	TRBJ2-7	CASSRTSGGYEQYF
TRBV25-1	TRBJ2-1	CASSEIGSQGQFF
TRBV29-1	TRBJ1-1	CSVGAGGNTEAFF
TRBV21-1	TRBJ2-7	CASSGAAPYEQYF
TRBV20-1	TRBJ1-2	CSARGGVVYGYTF
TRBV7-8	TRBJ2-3	CASSFIFRGVLSTDTQYF
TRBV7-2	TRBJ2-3	CASSLGAGGSSTDTQYF
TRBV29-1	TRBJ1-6	CSARYGQGGSPLHF
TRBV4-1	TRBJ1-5	CASSPPDGKPQHF
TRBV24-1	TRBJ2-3	CATSDFGGRRTDTQYF
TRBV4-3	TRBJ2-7	CASSQGLGTGTEQYF
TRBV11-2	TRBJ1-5	CASSRGQVKNQPQHF
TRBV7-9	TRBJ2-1	CASSLIYGEGYNEQFF
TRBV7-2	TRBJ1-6	CASSSTGTDNSPLHF
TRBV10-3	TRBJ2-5	CAISDSGTTVGETQYF
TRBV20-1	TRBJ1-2	CSATGTYGYTF
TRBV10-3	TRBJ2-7	CAISDWRPSYEQYF
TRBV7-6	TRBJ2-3	CASGTTDTQYF
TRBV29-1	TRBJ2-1	CSVGGRYNEQFF
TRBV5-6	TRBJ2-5	CASSLRHAETQYF
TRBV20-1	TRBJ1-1	CSVEPRRNTEAFF
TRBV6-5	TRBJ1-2	CASSHGTVSNYGYTF
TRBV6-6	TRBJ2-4	CATSFGNIQYF
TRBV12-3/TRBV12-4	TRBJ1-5	CASSFAGGSLHF
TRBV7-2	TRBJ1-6	CASSFSLVGQGSSPLHF
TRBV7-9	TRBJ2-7	CASSLALVYEQYF
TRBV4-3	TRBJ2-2	CASSQVWSSGSAGELFF
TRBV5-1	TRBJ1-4	CASSLVTGVVNEKLFF
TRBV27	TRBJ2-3	CASSLLGPTDTQYF
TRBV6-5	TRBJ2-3	CASSYAIRGSQADTQYF
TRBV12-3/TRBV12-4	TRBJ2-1	CASSLGTGILSEQFF
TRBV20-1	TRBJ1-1	CSASAGDSMNTEAFF
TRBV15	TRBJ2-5	CATSRSGDQETQYF
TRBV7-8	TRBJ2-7	CASSIGGRGEYRSEQYF
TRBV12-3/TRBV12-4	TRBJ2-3	CASRLLAASTDTQYF
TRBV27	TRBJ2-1	CASQRQGSYNEQFF
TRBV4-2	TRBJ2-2	CASSLGDGGTGELFF
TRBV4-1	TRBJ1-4	CASSVGTATNEKLFF
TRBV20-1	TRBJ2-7	CSARDTDGTLFKKYF
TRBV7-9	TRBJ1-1	CASSYGRDRGRHEAFF
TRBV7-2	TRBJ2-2	CASSLGAGGFTGELFF
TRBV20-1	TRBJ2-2	CSARSGRAGELFF
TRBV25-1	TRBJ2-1	CASRVDAYNEQFF
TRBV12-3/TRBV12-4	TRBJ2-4	CASSFRPGGSIQYF